Here is one T cell receptor (beta chain) with its context. In TCRdb, the 5' RACE reads were re-called with MiXCR into one record per CDR3 protein. The repertoire has roughly 44,000 distinct CDR3 sequences, around 30% of them found once; the top ten carry 3.7%. From germline, CDR1 is LNHNV and CDR2 YYDKDF (reference sequence). This CDR3 comprises 14 residues. Trimming removed 0 bases at V and 3 bases at J, with 9 bases between. The source is a female donor with breast cancer. The chain links TRBV15 to TRBJ2-7; D might be TRBD1 (6 bases). Sequencing was done on a sample of memory CD4+ T cells sorted from a lymph node. Subset described: memory CD4+ T cells, CD4+CD45RO+CD25-. CDR3 DNA sequence: TGTGCCACCAGCAGAGATCGAGGGGGCTACGAGCAGTACTTC. Amino acid sequence: CATSRDRGGYEQYF. The entire variable domain, with the rest obtained from reference TRBV15 and TRBJ2-7, is as follows: DAMVIQNPRYQVTQFGKPVTLSCSQTLNHNVMYWYQQKSSQAPKLLFHYYDKDFNNEADTPDNFQSRRPNTSFCFLDIRSPGLGDTAMYLCATSRDRGGYEQYFGPGTRLTVT.